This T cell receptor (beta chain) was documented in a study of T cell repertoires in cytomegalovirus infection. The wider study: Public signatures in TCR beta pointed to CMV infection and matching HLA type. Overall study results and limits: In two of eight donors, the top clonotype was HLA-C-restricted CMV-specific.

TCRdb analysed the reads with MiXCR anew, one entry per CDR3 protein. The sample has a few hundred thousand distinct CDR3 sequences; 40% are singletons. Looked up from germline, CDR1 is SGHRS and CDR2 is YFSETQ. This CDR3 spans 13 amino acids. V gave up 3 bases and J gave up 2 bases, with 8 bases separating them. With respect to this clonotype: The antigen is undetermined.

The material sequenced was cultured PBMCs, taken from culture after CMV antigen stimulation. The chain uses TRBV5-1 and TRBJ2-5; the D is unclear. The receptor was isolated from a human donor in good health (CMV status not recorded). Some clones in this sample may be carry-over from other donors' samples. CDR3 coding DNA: TGCGCCAGCAGCTCTAAGTTTCAAGAGACCCAGTACTTC. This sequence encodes CASSSKFQETQYF.